Each of the 4 T cell receptor beta chains below was sequenced from the same sample in a study of T cell responses to AZD1222 COVID-19 vaccine. Method: immunoSEQ multiplex PCR; TCRdb's copy keeps in-frame clones and lacks some. The table has approximately 190,000 clones, roughly 93% seen once. This specimen consisted of peripheral blood, obtained on day 0 of AZD1222 vaccination. The source is an adult in good health.

The rearrangement joins TRBV4-1 to TRBJ2-7; TRBD2 matches 8 bases. J lost 3 bases, V lost 5 bases, and 12 bases had no gene match. Per the germline V gene, CDR1 is MGHRA and CDR2 is YSYEKL. This CDR3 is built from 16 residues. Written as DNA, the CDR3 is TGCGCCAGCAGCGCCGTGGCTAGCGGGTGGATCTACGAGCAGTACTTC. Translated, it gives CASSAVASGWIYEQYF.

This clone was counted a single time. The chain is built from TRBV29-1 and TRBJ1-1, with 7 bases that match TRBD1. The germline V gene encodes CDR1 SQVTM and CDR2 ANQGSEA. The V segment lost 7 bases and the J segment 4 bases; nucleotides outside the gene matches: 6. The CDR3 is made up of 12 amino acids. The CDR3 DNA reads TGCAGCGCCCGAGACAGGGTCACTGAAGCTTTCTTT. Amino acids: CSARDRVTEAFF.

The chain has TRBV5-1 and TRBJ1-1; 7 nucleotides line up with TRBD1. Germline trimming cut 2 bases from V and 1 base from J; bases unmatched to any gene: 5. Germline assignment: CDR1 SGHRS and CDR2 YFSETQ. The CDR3 covers 15 residues. This CDR3 reads CASSFGQVENTEAFF. DNA of the CDR3: TGCGCCAGCAGCTTTGGACAGGTAGAGAACACTGAAGCTTTCTTT.

The V call is TRBV28, the J call TRBJ1-1; D is possibly TRBD1 (5 bases). CDR1 is MDHEN, CDR2 SYDVKM, per germline. The CDR3 runs to 13 residues. V was shortened by 6 bases and J by 1 base, with 9 bases between the two germline ends. The CDR3 region is CASSLTANTEAFF. CDR3 DNA: TGTGCCAGCAGCTTGACAGCGAACACTGAAGCTTTCTTT.